The table lists the clone carrying this T cell receptor (beta chain) with many counts. What it binds is not known. The data derive from a study of T cells after yellow fever vaccination. Points from the study as a whole: Most clones from primary vaccination were detected again post-booster (96% CD4, around 90% CD8).

From the 5' RACE reads, TCRdb called clonotypes with MiXCR, one entry per CDR3 protein. The repertoire holds 250,000 to 350,000 distinct CDR3 sequences, with around 4.3% as singletons. The CDR3 has 15 residues. V dropped 6 bases and J dropped 4; count of bases not matched to a gene: 12. The germline V gene encodes CDR1 DFQATT and CDR2 SNEGSKA (reference sequence). The sequencing here drew on PBMCs, taken 15 days after the yellow fever booster vaccination. The gene calls are TRBV20-1 and TRBJ2-3; TRBD2 matches 8 bases. This sequence originates from a man aged 18-30 years who received the YFV17D yellow fever vaccine. CDR3 sequence: CSALRASGPSDTQYF. DNA of the CDR3: TGCAGTGCCCTTAGGGCTAGCGGGCCCTCAGATACGCAGTATTTT.